These 19 T cell receptor beta chains share one sample of origin, sequenced in a study of T cell responses to AZD1222 COVID-19 vaccine. Only in-frame clones appear in the TCRdb table, and some are missing; sequencing was by immunoSEQ multiplex PCR. The table lists some 120,000 clones, around 89% of them singletons. The material was peripheral blood, obtained on day 0 of MenACWY control vaccination. These receptors all come from an adult in good health.

This sequence joins TRBV30 and TRBJ1-4; TRBD1 agrees at 7 bases. The CDR3 runs to 14 residues. Germline-derived CDR1 and CDR2 are GTSNPN and SVGIG (reference sequence). V shed 2 bases, J shed 5 bases, and the junction held 5 bases outside the gene matches. CDR3 sequence: CAWSMDRFNEKLFF. The DNA for the CDR3 is TGTGCCTGGAGTATGGACAGGTTCAATGAAAAACTGTTTTTT.

The chain recombines TRBV4-3 with TRBJ1-3; weak D call: TRBD1 (5 bases). The CDR3 sequence is 16 residues long. CDR1 LGHNA and CDR2 YSLEER come from the germline V gene. The V and J ends lost 0 bases and 2 bases respectively, with 11 bases between them. CDR3 in DNA: TGCGCCAGCAGCCAAGATAGGGGAGGGACTGGAAACACCATATATTTT. Amino acids: CASSQDRGGTGNTIYF.

This clone was seen just once. J is TRBJ1-1 and V is TRBV5-1; D is perhaps TRBD1 (5 bases). Trimming pared 2 bases from V and 0 bases from J, leaving 11 bases between. The CDR3 runs to 15 residues. Per germline, CDR1 SGHRS and CDR2 YFSETQ. CDR3 in DNA: TGCGCCAGCAGCTTCATCGCAGGGATGAACACTGAAGCTTTCTTT. Its translation: CASSFIAGMNTEAFF. Using reference TRBV5-1 and TRBJ1-1 for the parts outside the CDR3, the full variable domain is KAGVTQTPRYLIKTRGQQVTLSCSPISGHRSVSWYQQTPGQGLQFLFEYFSETQRNKGNFPGRFSGRQFSNSRSEMNVSTLELGDSALYLCASSFIAGMNTEAFFGQGTRLTVV.

The chain links TRBV7-2 to TRBJ2-2, with 7 bases fitting TRBD1. J lost 4 bases, V lost 5 bases, and 4 bases had no gene match. Germline loops: CDR1 SGHTA, CDR2 FQGNSA. The CDR3 extends over 14 amino acids. The chain's CDR3 is CASSVDRVTGELFF. DNA of the CDR3: TGTGCCAGCAGCGTAGACAGGGTCACCGGGGAGCTGTTTTTT.

This rearrangement joins TRBV28 to TRBJ1-4; the D gene is possibly TRBD1 (5 bases). The CDR3 has 14 residues. V was trimmed by 6 bases and J by 0 bases, leaving 8 bases between them. Germline CDR1 MDHEN, CDR2 SYDVKM. The CDR3 DNA reads TGTGCCAGCAGCTTCAGGGCAACTAATGAAAAACTGTTTTTT. Translated, it gives CASSFRATNEKLFF.

The chain combines TRBV9 with TRBJ1-2; D is possibly TRBD1 (5 bases). The V end was cut by 0 bases, the J end by 3 bases, with 18 bases between. The CDR3 runs 17 residues. Germline V lookup: CDR1 SGDLS, CDR2 YYNGEE. The CDR3 DNA sequence: TGTGCCAGCAGCGTAGCTGTAGGAGGGGCTCTTGACTATGGCTACACCTTC. Its translation: CASSVAVGGALDYGYTF.

The V and J genes are TRBV7-2 and TRBJ2-5, with TRBD2 matching 9 bases. J lost 3 bases, V lost 5 bases, and 4 bases had no gene match. The germline V gene has CDR1 SGHTA and CDR2 FQGNSA. The CDR3 consists of 14 residues. The CDR3 bases are TGTGCCAGCAGCCCCAGACTAGCGGAAGAGACCCAGTACTTC. Protein product: CASSPRLAEETQYF.

This rearrangement joins TRBV3-1 (or the pseudogene TRBV3-2) to TRBJ1-2, with D hard to call. CDR1 is LGHDT and CDR2 is YNNKEL in the germline V gene (reference sequence). The CDR3 extends over 12 amino acids. V was pared by 3 bases and J by 8 bases, with 10 bases between. The CDR3 protein is CASSQGRGGYTF. The CDR3, as DNA: TGTGCCAGCAGCCAGGGTCGTGGAGGCTACACCTTC.

The chain employs TRBV7-2 and TRBJ2-7; possible D gene TRBD1, 5 bases. The germline V gene encodes CDR1 SGHTA and CDR2 FQGNSA. V lost 3 bases, J lost 4 bases, and 10 bases lay in between. There are 13 residues in the CDR3. The CDR3 reads CASSFSRQYEQYF. CDR3 bases: TGTGCCAGCAGCTTTTCTAGACAGTACGAGCAGTACTTC.

The chain is built from TRBV6-5 and TRBJ1-5, with D possibly matching TRBD1 (6 bases). The length of the CDR3 is 14 residues. The germline CDR1 and CDR2 sequences are MNHEY and SVGAGI. The V end was cut by 0 bases, the J end by 5 bases, with 8 bases between. The CDR3 sequence: CASSYSDRYQPQHF. The DNA for the CDR3 is TGTGCCAGCAGTTACTCGGACAGATATCAGCCCCAGCATTTT.

This clone was seen just once. The chain couples TRBV30 to TRBJ2-7; no definite D call. Germline-derived CDR1 and CDR2 are GTSNPN and SVGIG (reference sequence). Deletions cut 0 bases from V and 3 bases from J, with 9 bases between. This CDR3 is built from 13 residues. CDR3: CAWSVLSHYEQYF. The CDR3 bases are TGTGCCTGGAGTGTTCTGTCTCACTACGAGCAGTACTTC.

The chain uses TRBV9 and TRBJ2-1; D remains ambiguous. Germline V lookup: CDR1 SGDLS, CDR2 YYNGEE. The ends were cut back, 0 bases at V and 6 bases at J, with 7 bases in the middle. The CDR3 is 13 residues long. CDR3 sequence: CASSVDASNEQFF. CDR3 nucleotides: TGTGCCAGCAGCGTAGATGCTAGCAATGAGCAGTTCTTC.

Details on this clone: Within the sample, other DNA sequences also encode this same CDR3. V gene TRBV24-1 combines with J gene TRBJ1-2; D gene uncertain. CDR1 KGHDR and CDR2 SFDVKD come from the germline V gene. Trimming removed 3 bases from V and 3 bases from J, with 1 base in between. The length of the CDR3 is 11 residues. The CDR3 sequence: CATSDHYGYTF. The CDR3 coding sequence is TGTGCCACCAGTGATCACTATGGCTACACCTTC.

The genes are TRBV6-6 and TRBJ1-4, with D hard to call. This CDR3 spans 15 amino acids. Per germline, CDR1 MNHNY and CDR2 SVGAGI (reference sequence). V lost 8 bases to trimming and J lost 0 bases, with 13 bases between them. This chain's CDR3 is CASSGVHATNEKLFF. The CDR3 DNA reads as TGTGCCAGCTCGGGCGTTCATGCAACTAATGAAAAACTGTTTTTT.

The chain combines TRBV14 with TRBJ2-1; 14 positions agree with TRBD2. The CDR3 loop spans 16 amino acids. Germline assignment: CDR1 SGHDN and CDR2 FVKESK. Germline trimming cut 0 bases from V and 7 bases from J; bases unmatched to any gene: 2. This CDR3 is CASSQEGTSGRNEQFF. The CDR3 DNA reads TGTGCCAGCAGCCAAGAAGGGACTAGCGGGAGAAATGAGCAGTTCTTC. The whole variable domain, remainder taken from reference TRBV14 and TRBJ2-1, is EAGVTQFPSHSVIEKGQTVTLRCDPISGHDNLYWYRRVMGKEIKFLLHFVKESKQDESGMPNNRFLAERTGGTYSTLKVQPAELEDSGVYFCASSQEGTSGRNEQFFGPGTRLTVL.

This clone was detected only once. CDR3 in DNA: TGTGCCTGGAGCGCGGGCTACAATGAGCAGTTCTTC. Translating it yields CAWSAGYNEQFF. The chain uses TRBV30 and TRBJ2-1, with D possibly being TRBD2 (5 bases). The V end was cut by 3 bases, the J end by 3 bases, with 6 bases between. The V gene's germline CDR1 is GTSNPN and CDR2 SVGIG (reference sequence). There are 12 residues in the CDR3. The full variable domain, its missing parts supplied by reference TRBV30 and TRBJ2-1, is SQTIHQWPATLVQPVGSPLSLECTVEGTSNPNLYWYRQAAGRGLQLLFYSVGIGQISSEVPQNLSASRPQDRQFILSSKKLLLSDSGFYLCAWSAGYNEQFFGPGTRLTVL.

This rearrangement joins TRBV9 to TRBJ2-5; 7 bases are shared with TRBD2. The V and J ends lost 0 bases and 1 base, in that order; junction bases with no gene match: 3. Germline V gives CDR1 SGDLS, CDR2 YYNGEE. The CDR3 extends over 15 amino acids. The CDR3 loop reads CASSVGGGSQETQYF. For the CDR3, the DNA is TGTGCCAGCAGCGTAGGGGGGGGGTCCCAAGAGACCCAGTACTTC.

V and J are TRBV7-6 and TRBJ2-7; TRBD1 matches 7 bases. Germline V gene data show CDR1 as SGHVS and CDR2 as FNYEAQ. The length of the CDR3 is 14 residues. V trimming: 5 bases; J trimming: 3 bases; junction bases outside the gene matches: 7. The CDR3 DNA follows: TGTGCCAGCAGCACCCGACAGGGCAGCTACGAGCAGTACTTC. This encodes CASSTRQGSYEQYF.

The V gene is TRBV7-2, the J gene TRBJ1-1; D remains unclear. The germline V gene encodes CDR1 SGHTA and CDR2 FQGNSA. The CDR3 has 15 residues. Trimming removed 4 bases from V and 0 bases from J, with 12 bases in between. The CDR3 region is CASSYTQSMNTEAFF. CDR3 DNA: TGTGCCAGCAGCTACACACAGAGTATGAACACTGAAGCTTTCTTT.